This T cell receptor beta chain came from a study of blood T cell repertoires in COVID-19. The wider study: The study drew acute and convalescent COVID-19 samples from the United States, Italy and Spain. PBMCs, B-cell-depleted T cells, or T cells provided the cDNA or gDNA that made up the material.

The CDR3 loop spans 14 amino acids. After removal of 4 bases from V and 11 bases from J, the junction contained 6 bases not matched to a gene. Germline V CDR1 and CDR2: SGHDT, YYEEEE. In the study's own analysis: Nucleated cell number was recorded as an estimate derived from reference gene primer amplification. Repertoires were generated with immunoSEQ multiplex PCR, while TCRdb's copy carries only in-frame clones and drops some. The DNA gave D and trimming, while V, J and clone size come from that table. Of about 160,000 clones listed, around 85% are singletons. The clonotype was recovered from a man in his 60s with active or convalescent COVID-19. The specimen was peripheral blood. The chain joins TRBV5-6 to TRBJ1-6; 10 nucleotides match TRBD1. CDR3 sequence reads: CASSPDRGLPPLHF. CDR3 nucleotides: TGTGCCAGCAGCCCCGACAGGGGGCTCCCACCCCTCCACTTT.